The sequence of this T cell receptor (beta chain) was determined in a study of blood T cell repertoires in COVID-19. V was cut by 6 bases and J by 0 bases, with 9 bases left in between. Per germline, CDR1 MNHNY and CDR2 SVGAGI (reference sequence). This CDR3 spans 15 amino acids. This clone showed up just a few times. The protocol was immunoSEQ multiplex PCR, while the TCRdb copy is restricted to in-frame clones and leaves out a portion. The profile shows about 240,000 clones, roughly 83% of them singletons. The rearrangement uses TRBV6-6 and TRBJ2-6; maybe TRBD1 (5 bases). This sequence originates from a woman over 75 with acute or convalescent COVID-19. Input material: peripheral blood. In DNA form, the CDR3 reads TGTGCCAGCAGCCGAGACAGCTCTGGGGCCAACGTCCTGACTTTC. This sequence encodes CASSRDSSGANVLTF.